These 26 T cell receptor beta chains originate from one sample sequenced in a study of molecular identifiers for immune sequencing clone quantification. TCRdb re-called the PCR reads with MiXCR, one entry per CDR3 protein. The sample has some 65,000 distinct CDR3 sequences, approximately 17% seen once; the top ten hold around 1.5%. The sample was naive CD8+ T cells from blood, with Jurkat cell RNA spiked in. Subset noted: FACS-sorted CD8+CD4-CCR7+CD45RA+ naive T cells. The receptors were gathered from a human donor in good health. Some libraries in this study had Jurkat cell RNA spiked in.

This clonotype was counted ten times or more. The CDR3, as DNA: TGCAGCGTTGAAGTGGACCTAGCGGATATCCAAGATACGCAGTATTTT. Its translation: CSVEVDLADIQDTQYF. The rearrangement uses TRBV29-1 and TRBJ2-3; 7 nucleotides align to TRBD2. Germline CDR1 SQVTM, CDR2 ANQGSEA. This CDR3 comprises 16 residues. Trimming at V came to 1 base and at J to 5 bases, leaving 12 bases not matched to a gene.

In its sample, this clonotype was seen many times. This sequence joins TRBV20-1 and TRBJ1-2; D uncertain. Trimming took off 8 bases at V and 11 bases at J, with 18 bases between the two ends. This CDR3 is 11 amino acids long. The germline V gene has CDR1 DFQATT and CDR2 SNEGSKA (reference sequence). The CDR3: CSFYLNTQYTF. CDR3 bases: TGCAGTTTTTACCTGAATACCCAGTACACCTTC.

This rearrangement joins TRBV29-1 to TRBJ2-1; 8 bases fit TRBD2. Losses at the gene ends were 8 bases for V and 6 bases for J; bases not matched to a gene: 6. Germline V gene data show CDR1 as SQVTM and CDR2 as ANQGSEA. The CDR3 contains 12 residues. CDR3 in amino acids: CSPLLAGNEQFF. The CDR3 nucleotides read TGCAGCCCTCTTCTAGCGGGCAATGAGCAGTTCTTC.

Ten or more counts support this clonotype. The chain combines TRBV28 with TRBJ1-4; D might be TRBD1 (6 bases). CDR3 length: 16 amino acids. V lost 6 bases and J lost 1, with 15 bases in between. Germline assignment: CDR1 MDHEN and CDR2 SYDVKM. As DNA, the CDR3 is TGTGCCAGCAGCCAGGAGGAACAGGGAACTAATGAAAAACTGTTTTTT. Translation: CASSQEEQGTNEKLFF.

This clonotype was recorded a few times. Mismatch with germline at one junction end may stem from a read error. The chain couples TRBV6-2 or TRBV6-3 to TRBJ2-1; 9 positions agree with TRBD2. CDR3 length equals 16 residues. Germline assignment: CDR1 MNHEY and CDR2 SVGEGT. The CDR3 DNA reads as TGTGCCAGCAGCTCTACCGGGACTAGCTCCAACAATGAGCAGTTCTTC. This encodes CASSSTGTSSNNEQFF.

Of note for this clonotype: At one of its ends the junction is not consistent with the germline gene, which may arise from a read error. This chain links TRBV4-3 with TRBJ2-3; D unclear. Germline V gives CDR1 LGHNA, CDR2 YSLEER. The CDR3 is 16 residues long. Written as DNA, the CDR3 is TGCGCCATCAGCCAAGATAGCTTAGGACGGGCAGATACGCAGTATTTT. It specifies CAISQDSLGRADTQYF.

This clonotype has a count of ten or more. The chain links TRBV7-2 to TRBJ2-3; 10 bases fit TRBD1. CDR3 length equals 17 residues. The V gene's germline CDR1 is SGHTA and CDR2 FQGNSA. After removal of 3 bases from V and 3 bases from J, the junction contained 9 bases not matched to a gene. The CDR3 DNA follows: TGTGCCAGCAGCTTCGCGAAACCGGGACAGGGGACAGATACGCAGTATTTT. It encodes CASSFAKPGQGTDTQYF.

This clonotype was counted many times. V and J are TRBV3-1 and TRBJ2-5; D perhaps matches TRBD2 (6 bases). V was pared by 0 bases and J by 1 base, with 15 bases between. Germline values: CDR1 LGHDT, CDR2 YNNKEL (reference sequence). This CDR3 comprises 17 residues. CDR3 nucleotides: TGTGCCAGCAGCCAAGATTACGATCGCGGGGCCCAAGAGACCCAGTACTTC. It yields the protein CASSQDYDRGAQETQYF.

This clonotype was observed many times. In nucleotides, the CDR3 is TGTGCCAGCAGCCAAGGATCGAGCGGGCGTTCCTACGAGCAGTACTTC. It translates to CASSQGSSGRSYEQYF. The chain combines TRBV3-1 with TRBJ2-7, with TRBD2 as a possible D gene (6 bases). The V end was cut by 1 base, the J end by 1 base, with 14 bases between. The length of the CDR3 is 16 residues. Looked up from germline, CDR1 is LGHDT and CDR2 is YNNKEL (reference sequence).

This clonotype was detected many times. The V call is TRBV5-1, the J call TRBJ2-3; possibly TRBD1 for D (5 bases). The V and J ends lost 0 bases and 2 bases respectively, with 13 bases between them. This CDR3 is 16 amino acids long. Germline V gene sequence: CDR1 SGHRS, CDR2 YFSETQ. CDR3 in DNA: TGCGCCAGCAGCTTGGGGCCCGGACAATACACAGATACGCAGTATTTT. This translates into CASSLGPGQYTDTQYF.

This clonotype was picked up many times. The chain couples TRBV4-1 to TRBJ2-3, with TRBD2 matching 9 bases. Germline V gene data show CDR1 as MGHRA and CDR2 as YSYEKL. J was trimmed by 6 bases and V by 1 base; bases with no gene match: 2. This CDR3 comprises 14 residues. The DNA of the CDR3 is TGCGCCAGCAGCCAAGTTAGCGGGAGTGATACGCAGTATTTT. This gives the protein CASSQVSGSDTQYF.

This clonotype came up many times. The rearrangement links TRBV10-3 to TRBJ2-7; D remains unclear. This CDR3 region has 15 residues. V lost 2 bases, J lost 1 base, and 12 bases lay in between. The germline V gene encodes CDR1 ENHRY and CDR2 SYGVKD. The CDR3 region has the DNA TGTGCCATCAGTGAGATGTGGGATGGTTCCTACGAGCAGTACTTC. Protein sequence: CAISEMWDGSYEQYF.

The chain couples TRBV7-8 to TRBJ2-1; D unresolved. V lost 3 bases, J lost 2 bases, and 17 bases lay in between. CDR1 is SGHVS and CDR2 is FQNEAQ in the germline V gene. This CDR3 has 17 residues. The CDR3 DNA sequence: TGTGCCAGCAGCTTTGTTGGAAGGAGCCCCCCCTACAATGAGCAGTTCTTC. It is translated as CASSFVGRSPPYNEQFF.

In its sample, this clonotype was seen a few times. The chain couples TRBV27 to TRBJ2-7; D remains ambiguous. CDR1 is MNHEY, CDR2 SMNVEV, per germline (reference sequence). Trimming stripped 5 bases from V and 4 bases from J, with 12 bases between. The CDR3 has 13 residues. CDR3 region: CASSLLRGYEQYF. In nucleotides, the CDR3 is TGTGCCAGCAGTCTACTTCGCGGTTACGAGCAGTACTTC.

This clonotype was detected many times. The chain carries TRBV12-3 or TRBV12-4 and TRBJ2-3; perhaps D is TRBD1 or TRBD2 (5 bases each). The CDR3 extends over 16 amino acids. Trimming cost V 3 bases and J 1 base, with 14 bases left between them. The CDR3 nucleotides are TGTGCCAGCAGTTTTGTAGGGACGGTCCGCACAGATACGCAGTATTTT. Translated: CASSFVGTVRTDTQYF.

This clonotype was observed a handful of times. This chain links TRBV5-6 with TRBJ1-1; no clear D. Looked up from germline, CDR1 is SGHDT and CDR2 is YYEEEE. The CDR3 is made up of 16 amino acids. The ends were cut back, 3 bases at V and 4 bases at J, with 19 bases in the middle. CDR3 residues: CASSSPPHEAGTEAFF. DNA for the CDR3: TGTGCCAGCAGCTCACCCCCGCATGAGGCGGGCACTGAAGCTTTCTTT. Using reference TRBV5-6 and TRBJ1-1 for the parts outside the CDR3, the full variable domain is DAGVTQSPTHLIKTRGQQVTLRCSPKSGHDTVSWYQQALGQGPQFIFQYYEEEERQRGNFPDRFSGHQFPNYSSELNVNALLLGDSALYLCASSSPPHEAGTEAFFGQGTRLTVV.

This clonotype was detected many times. The chain carries TRBV7-8 and TRBJ2-7; TRBD1 matches 7 bases. The length of the CDR3 is 18 residues. V lost 0 bases, J lost 3 bases, and 14 bases stayed unmatched. The V gene's germline CDR1 is SGHVS and CDR2 FQNEAQ. In DNA, the CDR3 is TGTGCCAGCAGCTTAGCTTCTCCCACCGGGACAGTATTCTACGAGCAGTACTTC. The encoded protein is CASSLASPTGTVFYEQYF.

By proportion, this clonotype is medium-sized. The V gene is TRBV7-9, the J gene TRBJ2-3; D not certain. The CDR3 has 12 residues. Trimming shortened V by 1 base and J by 3 bases, and 2 bases separated the two germline ends. The germline gives CDR1 SEHNR, CDR2 FQNEAQ (reference sequence). The DNA for the CDR3 is TGTGCCAGCAGCTTAGGTACAGATACGCAGTATTTT. Its protein is CASSLGTDTQYF.

In its sample, this clonotype was seen many times. The V call is TRBV27, the J call TRBJ2-3, with 10 bases matching TRBD2. Germline values: CDR1 MNHEY, CDR2 SMNVEV (reference sequence). CDR3 length equals 17 residues. Trimming removed 5 bases from V and 5 bases from J; junction bases left unmatched: 13. The CDR3 loop is CASSPGSLAGVGDTQYF. CDR3 DNA: TGTGCCAGCAGTCCCGGGAGCCTAGCGGGAGTGGGAGATACGCAGTATTTT.

V and J are TRBV12-3 or TRBV12-4 and TRBJ2-7; D gene ambiguous. This CDR3 comprises 16 residues. The ends were cut back, 3 bases at V and 2 bases at J, with 17 bases in the middle. CDR3 nucleotides: TGTGCCAGCAGTTTTGTAGCACCCTATACCCCCTACGAGCAGTACTTC. It codes for CASSFVAPYTPYEQYF.

Concerning this clonotype: A clone one base away is much larger, so this may be a read error. The conserved closing phenylalanine or tryptophan is absent in this CDR3, likely reflecting a read error. The rearrangement joins TRBV7-9 to TRBJ2-3, with no clear D. V was clipped by 5 bases and J by 0 bases, with 9 bases between them. The CDR3 runs 14 residues. Germline values: CDR1 SEHNR, CDR2 FQNEAQ (reference sequence). The CDR3 spells CASSLSASTDTQYS. The CDR3 coding sequence is TGTGCCAGCAGCCTTTCGGCCAGCACAGATACGCAGTATTCT.

The rearrangement links TRBV11-3 to TRBJ2-3; 10 bases fit TRBD2. The CDR3 contains 17 residues. The germline CDR1 and CDR2 sequences are SGHNT and YENEEA. Trimming cost V 5 bases and J 1 base; bases outside gene matches: 9. The CDR3 DNA sequence: TGTGCCAGCAGCACCCTGGTAGCGGGAGGTGGCACAGATACGCAGTATTTT. Protein product: CASSTLVAGGGTDTQYF.

The sample holds many counts of this clonotype. Germline is not matched at one junction end, which may reflect a read error. The V call is TRBV7-7, the J call TRBJ2-3; D uncertain. The CDR3 is 13 amino acids. The V gene's germline CDR1 is SSHAT and CDR2 FNYEAQ (reference sequence). The chain's CDR3 is CASSLAFTDTQYF. The CDR3 DNA is TGTGCTAGCAGCTTAGCTTTCACAGATACGCAGTATTTT.

This clonotype has a count of ten or more. J is TRBJ1-4 and V is TRBV7-8; 10 bases line up with TRBD1. Germline V gene data show CDR1 as SGHVS and CDR2 as FQNEAQ. J lost 6 bases, V lost 5 bases, and 6 bases had no gene match. This CDR3 comprises 15 residues. CDR3: CASSMTGGRDEKLFF. The DNA for the CDR3 is TGTGCCAGCAGCATGACAGGGGGCCGGGATGAAAAACTGTTTTTT.

This clonotype was observed at least ten times. The gene calls are TRBV19 and TRBJ2-1; TRBD1 is a possible D gene (5 bases). Between the trimmed V and J ends, which lost 8 bases and 8 bases, there was a span of 13 bases. This CDR3 contains 12 residues. CDR1 is LNHDA, CDR2 SQIVND, per germline (reference sequence). The CDR3 bases are TGTGCCAGTGAGAAGGGGCCCCATGAGCAGTTCTTC. As protein: CASEKGPHEQFF.

This clonotype occurred many times. The chain links TRBV20-1 to TRBJ1-1; 11 bases map to TRBD1. CDR1 and CDR2 (germline): DFQATT, SNEGSKA (reference sequence). Trimming took 3 bases from V and 6 from J; bases not matched to a gene: 3. The CDR3 runs to 13 residues. The DNA of the CDR3 is TGCAGTGCTAGGGGACAGGGGGGCTCTGAAGCTTTCTTT. Translating gives CSARGQGGSEAFF.